Listed below are T cell receptor beta chains from one sample, sequenced in a study of tumor-infiltrating lymphocytes in primary liver carcinoma. In TCRdb, the multiplex PCR reads were re-called with MiXCR into one record per CDR3 protein. The sample lists 90,000 to 150,000 distinct CDR3 sequences, around 65% seen once, with 7.5% to 10% in the top ten. Sample: tumor-adjacent normal liver tissue. The receptor set was obtained from a woman between 55 and 75 years old with primary liver carcinoma and hepatitis B virus infection. CDR3s include the opening cysteine and the closing phenylalanine or tryptophan. The order of the fields is CDR3 protein, CDR3 DNA, D gene, clone size, J gene, V gene. D genes are given only for firm matches. The size entry is marked missing in some rows and otherwise reads once, few, many or a size class.

cdr3_aa: CSVDRGDRGEQYF
cdr3_nt: TGCAGCGTTGACCGCGGGGACAGAGGCGAGCAGTACTTC
d_call: .
clone_size: many
j_call: TRBJ2-7
v_call: TRBV29-1

cdr3_aa: CASGLQGGNTEAFF
cdr3_nt: TGTGCCAGCGGCTTACAGGGGGGGAACACCGAAGCTTTCTTT
d_call: TRBD1
clone_size: .
j_call: TRBJ1-1
v_call: TRBV5-4

cdr3_aa: CASSLTATPYNEQFF
cdr3_nt: TGTGCCAGCAGCTTGACAGCGACCCCCTACAATGAGCAGTTCTTC
d_call: .
clone_size: medium-sized
j_call: TRBJ2-1
v_call: TRBV11-2

cdr3_aa: CSVGCSTDSGNTIYF
cdr3_nt: TGCAGCGTTGGATGCAGTACAGACTCTGGAAACACCATATATTTT
d_call: .
clone_size: .
j_call: TRBJ1-3
v_call: TRBV29-1

cdr3_aa: CVSSDSLTGHNSPLHF
cdr3_nt: TGCGTCAGCAGCGACAGCCTGACAGGGCATAATTCACCCCTCCACTTT
d_call: TRBD1
clone_size: .
j_call: TRBJ1-6
v_call: TRBV5-1

cdr3_aa: CANSQGIAGRNTEYF
cdr3_nt: TGTGCCAACAGCCAAGGAATAGCGGGACGGAATACGGAGTATTTT
d_call: TRBD2
clone_size: .
j_call: TRBJ2-3
v_call: TRBV4-2

cdr3_aa: CASSLDRWATWAFF
cdr3_nt: TGTGCCAGTAGCTTAGATCGTTGGGCCACCTGGGCTTTCTTT
d_call: .
clone_size: .
j_call: TRBJ1-1
v_call: TRBV11-2

cdr3_aa: CDSKTGRVTTF
cdr3_nt: TGCGACAGCAAGACCGGGAGGGTAACCACTTTC
d_call: .
clone_size: .
j_call: TRBJ1-2
v_call: TRBV10-2

cdr3_aa: CASSFDRADTGELFF
cdr3_nt: TGTGCCAGCAGCTTCGACAGGGCGGACACCGGGGAACTGTTTTTT
d_call: TRBD1
clone_size: .
j_call: TRBJ2-2
v_call: TRBV11-2

cdr3_aa: CASSSGGGGTEELFF
cdr3_nt: TGTGCCAGCAGTTCGGGCGGGGGAGGCACCGAGGAGCTGTTTTTT
d_call: TRBD2
clone_size: .
j_call: TRBJ2-2
v_call: TRBV28

cdr3_aa: CASSLRGGYEQWF
cdr3_nt: TGTGCAAGCAGCTTAAGGGGAGGGTACGAGCAGTGGTTC
d_call: TRBD2
clone_size: .
j_call: TRBJ2-7
v_call: TRBV11-2

cdr3_aa: CTSSQGASNYGYTF
cdr3_nt: TGTACCAGCAGCCAGGGGGCCTCTAACTATGGCTACACCTTC
d_call: TRBD1
clone_size: .
j_call: TRBJ1-2
v_call: TRBV28

cdr3_aa: CASRPDGSSYEQYF
cdr3_nt: TGTGCCAGCAGACCGGACGGGAGCTCCTACGAGCAGTACTTC
d_call: .
clone_size: many
j_call: TRBJ2-7
v_call: TRBV6-5

cdr3_aa: CGVADTTSELHNEQFF
cdr3_nt: TGCGGCGTTGCAGACACCACTAGCGAACTACACAATGAGCAGTTCTTC
d_call: TRBD2
clone_size: .
j_call: TRBJ2-1
v_call: TRBV29-1

cdr3_aa: CANNQREGTGIGETQYF
cdr3_nt: TGTGCCAACAACCAACGGGAGGGTACAGGGATTGGAGAGACCCAGTACTTC
d_call: TRBD2
clone_size: .
j_call: TRBJ2-5
v_call: TRBV5-5

cdr3_aa: CAISKMETQYF
cdr3_nt: TGTGCCATCAGTAAAATGGAGACCCAGTACTTC
d_call: .
clone_size: .
j_call: TRBJ2-5
v_call: TRBV28

cdr3_aa: CAISDREGETQYF
cdr3_nt: TGTGCCATCAGTGACCGGGAGGGGGAGACCCAGTACTTC
d_call: TRBD2
clone_size: .
j_call: TRBJ2-5
v_call: TRBV10-3

cdr3_aa: CTSSRRRNNEKLFF
cdr3_nt: TGTACCAGCAGCCGAAGACGGAATAATGAAAAACTGTTTTTT
d_call: .
clone_size: .
j_call: TRBJ1-4
v_call: TRBV14

cdr3_aa: CASSETGERGYTF
cdr3_nt: TGTGCCAGCAGTGAAACAGGGGAGCGCGGCTACACCTTC
d_call: TRBD1
clone_size: many
j_call: TRBJ1-2
v_call: TRBV6-2/TRBV6-3

cdr3_aa: CAIGESTGRTYEQCF
cdr3_nt: TGTGCCATCGGTGAGTCGACAGGGCGTACCTACGAGCAGTGCTTC
d_call: TRBD1
clone_size: .
j_call: TRBJ2-7
v_call: TRBV10-3

cdr3_aa: CASSSGAETFF
cdr3_nt: TGTGCCAGCAGTTCAGGGGCTGAAACCTTCTTT
d_call: .
clone_size: .
j_call: TRBJ1-1
v_call: TRBV12-3/TRBV12-4

cdr3_aa: CASSLSFRSLRTDTQYF
cdr3_nt: TGTGCCAGCAGCCTATCGTTTCGATCGCTACGGACAGATACGCAGTATTTT
d_call: .
clone_size: .
j_call: TRBJ2-3
v_call: TRBV11-3

cdr3_aa: CASSLGTSGRLSYNEQSF
cdr3_nt: TGTGCCAGCAGTTTAGGGACTAGCGGGAGGCTGTCCTACAATGAGCAGTCCTTC
d_call: TRBD2
clone_size: .
j_call: TRBJ2-1
v_call: TRBV12-3/TRBV12-4

cdr3_aa: CASRTVSGFEQYF
cdr3_nt: TGTGCCAGCAGGACAGTGTCAGGATTCGAGCAGTACTTC
d_call: .
clone_size: .
j_call: TRBJ2-7
v_call: TRBV6-1

cdr3_aa: CASSLRSGPAAYNEQSF
cdr3_nt: TGTGCCAGCAGCTTAAGATCCGGACCAGCGGCCTACAATGAGCAGTCCTTC
d_call: .
clone_size: many
j_call: TRBJ2-1
v_call: TRBV11-3

cdr3_aa: CASSRDSGSYEQYF
cdr3_nt: TGTGCCAGCAGCAGAGATAGCGGGAGCTACGAGCAGTACTTC
d_call: TRBD2
clone_size: medium-sized
j_call: TRBJ2-7
v_call: TRBV11-1

cdr3_aa: CTSSAQGGRYEQCF
cdr3_nt: TGTACCAGCAGCGCCCAAGGGGGACGCTACGAGCAGTGCTTC
d_call: .
clone_size: once
j_call: TRBJ2-7
v_call: TRBV11-2

cdr3_aa: CASSYSWGFGPPLHF
cdr3_nt: TGTGCCAGCAGTTACTCTTGGGGGTTCGGTCCACCCCTCCACTTT
d_call: .
clone_size: .
j_call: TRBJ1-6
v_call: TRBV6-5

cdr3_aa: CTNSASDRSLNQPQHF
cdr3_nt: TGCACCAACAGCGCGTCTGACAGGTCCCTCAATCAGCCCCAGCATTTT
d_call: .
clone_size: .
j_call: TRBJ1-5
v_call: TRBV4-1

cdr3_aa: CASRPQGIHNYGYTF
cdr3_nt: TGTGCCAGCAGGCCCCAGGGAATCCACAACTATGGCTACACCTTC
d_call: .
clone_size: many
j_call: TRBJ1-2
v_call: TRBV12-3/TRBV12-4

cdr3_aa: CASNLGGAGAIVPTF
cdr3_nt: TGTGCCAGCAACTTAGGGGGCGCAGGGGCCATCGTCCCGACTTTC
d_call: TRBD1
clone_size: once
j_call: TRBJ2-6
v_call: TRBV11-2

cdr3_aa: CDSSETANTGELFF
cdr3_nt: TGTGACAGCAGTGAGACCGCGAACACCGGGGAGCTGTTTTTT
d_call: .
clone_size: once
j_call: TRBJ2-2
v_call: TRBV2

cdr3_aa: CASSLRDTQYF
cdr3_nt: TGTGCCAGCAGTTTAAGAGATACGCAGTATTTT
d_call: .
clone_size: many
j_call: TRBJ2-3
v_call: TRBV12-3/TRBV12-4

cdr3_aa: CADSEAGAGDTQYF
cdr3_nt: TGCGCCGACAGTGAGGCAGGGGCAGGAGATACGCAGTATTTT
d_call: .
clone_size: .
j_call: TRBJ2-3
v_call: TRBV10-1

cdr3_aa: CASRLKRQASGNTIYF
cdr3_nt: TGTGCCAGCAGACTTAAACGACAGGCCTCTGGAAACACCATATATTTT
d_call: .
clone_size: many
j_call: TRBJ1-3
v_call: TRBV12-3/TRBV12-4

cdr3_aa: CASRFKQGANTGELFF
cdr3_nt: TGTGCCAGCAGGTTCAAACAGGGGGCGAACACCGGGGAGCTGTTTTTT
d_call: TRBD1
clone_size: once
j_call: TRBJ2-2
v_call: TRBV28

cdr3_aa: CANSLAQATNEKLFF
cdr3_nt: TGTGCCAACAGTTTAGCGCAGGCAACTAATGAAAAACTGTTTTTT
d_call: .
clone_size: .
j_call: TRBJ1-4
v_call: TRBV28

cdr3_aa: CGSSLVAGGPWNEQFF
cdr3_nt: TGCGGCAGCAGCTTGGTAGCGGGAGGGCCTTGGAATGAACAGTTCTTC
d_call: TRBD2
clone_size: .
j_call: TRBJ2-1
v_call: TRBV5-1

cdr3_aa: CTSSQEGDTSGNTLYF
cdr3_nt: TGTACCAGCAGCCAAGAAGGGGATACCTCTGGAAACACCTTATATTTT
d_call: .
clone_size: .
j_call: TRBJ1-3
v_call: TRBV4-2

cdr3_aa: CTSSFNKGRNEQFF
cdr3_nt: TGTACCAGCAGCTTCAACAAGGGTCGGAATGAGCAGTTCTTC
d_call: .
clone_size: .
j_call: TRBJ2-1
v_call: TRBV12-1

cdr3_aa: CASSDPGVAGAGEQYF
cdr3_nt: TGTGCCAGCAGTGACCCGGGAGTAGCGGGAGCTGGCGAACAGTACTTC
d_call: TRBD2
clone_size: .
j_call: TRBJ2-7
v_call: TRBV6-5

cdr3_aa: CSVRGMDEQHF
cdr3_nt: TGCAGCGTGAGGGGTATGGACGAGCAGCACTTT
d_call: .
clone_size: once
j_call: TRBJ2-7
v_call: TRBV29-1

cdr3_aa: CASSGGLAINEQFF
cdr3_nt: TGTGCCAGCAGCGGGGGACTAGCCATCAATGAGCAGTTCTTC
d_call: TRBD2
clone_size: many
j_call: TRBJ2-1
v_call: TRBV12-3/TRBV12-4